The clone carrying this T cell receptor (beta chain) was recorded once. Antigen unknown. These data come from a study of cytomegalovirus exposure and HLA in healthy donors. Germline V CDR1 and CDR2: KGHSH, LQKENI. Deletions cut 0 bases from V and 4 bases from J, with 9 bases between. The CDR3 runs 14 residues. Sequenced by immunoSEQ multiplex PCR; TCRdb stores in-frame clones only, minus some. The sample contains 59,000 or so clones, approximately 89% of which appear only once. The study's findings and limits: Cytomegalovirus-associated TCR beta chains were listed, numbering some 180. Many donors shared some public TCRs, even though most TCR sequences were rare. In vitro experiments confirmed that three CMV-associated chains were specific for CMV antigens.

Sequences were obtained from PBMCs. The sequence came from a woman aged 18-30 years in good health and CMV-seronegative. The rearrangement joins TRBV18 to TRBJ1-2, with TRBD1 as a possible D gene (5 bases). In nucleotides, the CDR3 is TGTGCCAGCTCACCACCAACAGGCGGCTATGGCTACACCTTC. Translating it yields CASSPPTGGYGYTF.